This entry lists 15 T cell receptor beta chains sequenced from one sample in a study of tumor and adjacent non-tumor tissue in lung cancer. The library came from three nested PCR rounds adapted from ARM-PCR protocols. TCRdb fed the multiplex PCR reads into MiXCR, producing one record per CDR3 protein. The table includes 100,000 or so distinct CDR3 sequences, 80% detected once. This sample's RNA came from whole unsorted tissue. The normal lung tissue was taken more than 3 cm from the tumor edge. The sequenced sample was distant non-tumor lung tissue. These receptors were obtained from a man aged 60 to 75 with small cell lung cancer.

About this clonotype itself: The germline gene is not matched at one end of the junction; a read error may be the cause. The V gene is TRBV5-1, the J gene TRBJ1-5, with D tentatively TRBD1 (5 bases). The CDR3 covers 14 residues. Germline-derived CDR1 and CDR2 are SGHRS and YFSETQ. Here the CDR3 reads CASSADSPNQTQHF. The CDR3 region has the DNA TGCGCCAGCAGCGCCGACAGTCCCAATCAGACCCAGCATTTT.

This clonotype was seen a few times. The conserved final phenylalanine or tryptophan is absent from the CDR3, which likely points to a read error. It is unclear where the CDR3 begins or ends on the DNA, so no DNA is shown, and the CDR3 is as TCRdb lists it. This chain joins TRBV12-5 and TRBJ2-2; TRBD1 is taken as the D call from the table, unchecked against the DNA. Germline CDR1 LGHNT, CDR2 FRNRAP. The CDR3 length equals 13 residues, ends included. The chain's CDR3 is CAAWDRNTGELSL.

A word on this clonotype: The final CDR3 position lacks the conserved phenylalanine or tryptophan, pointing to a likely read error. The rearrangement links TRBV5-4 to TRBJ2-1, with TRBD2 identical over 12 bases. V shed 5 bases and J 2 bases; nucleotides not matched to a gene: 8. Germline V CDR1 and CDR2: SGHNT, YYREEE (reference sequence). This CDR3 has 17 amino acids. The CDR3 sequence is CASSLFSSGRAYNEQFI. The CDR3 region has the DNA TGTGCCAGCAGTCTGTTCTCTAGCGGGAGGGCCTACAATGAGCAGTTCATC.

This clonotype is a singleton in its sample. The CDR3 carries no conserved terminal phenylalanine or tryptophan, so it likely arises from a read error. V is TRBV12-3 or TRBV12-4 and J is TRBJ2-7; the match to TRBD1 covers 7 bases. The V segment lost 7 bases and the J segment 7 bases; nucleotides outside the gene matches: 16. This CDR3 has 15 residues. The CDR3 sequence: CASTPRDSAAQEQYI. In DNA form, the CDR3 reads TGTGCCAGCACGCCCCGGGACAGCGCAGCTCAAGAGCAGTACATT.

As to this clonotype: An end of the junction differs from the germline gene, which may be a read error. V gene TRBV4-1 combines with J gene TRBJ2-3; TRBD2 aligns across 14 bases. The CDR3 is 18 amino acids. CDR1 is MGHRA, CDR2 YSYEKL, per germline. The chain's CDR3 is CASSSLSGTSGGTNTQYF. The CDR3 coding sequence is TGCGCCAGCAGCAGCCTTTCCGGGACTAGCGGGGGCACAAATACGCAGTATTTT.

This clonotype was picked up many times. The V call is TRBV5-1, the J call TRBJ2-2; no clear D gene. Germline CDR1 is SGHRS and CDR2 is YFSETQ. The CDR3 length is 15 residues. With 6 bases removed from V and 3 bases from J, the gap between germline ends came to 15 bases. Here the CDR3 reads CASTVDGRDTGELFF. DNA for the CDR3: TGCGCCAGCACCGTCGACGGCCGGGACACCGGGGAGCTGTTTTTT.

Regarding this clonotype: Compared with germline, one end of the junction differs, possibly owing to a read error. V usage is TRBV5-4 and J usage is TRBJ2-2; the match to TRBD2 covers 7 bases. CDR3 length equals 15 residues. Germline assignment: CDR1 SGHNT and CDR2 YYREEE (reference sequence). The CDR3 region has the DNA TGTGCCAGCAGCACCCGGGACTATGGTCTCGGGGACCTGTTTTTT. Translation: CASSTRDYGLGDLFF. The full variable domain, in which reference TRBV5-4 and TRBJ2-2 provide the parts outside the CDR3, is ETGVTQSPTHLIKTRGQQVTLRCSSQSGHNTVSWYQQALGQGPQFIFQYYREEENGRGNFPPRFSGLQFPNYSSELNVNALELDDSALYLCASSTRDYGLGDLFFGEGSRLTVL.

On this clonotype itself: Given the absence of the conserved phenylalanine or tryptophan at the CDR3 end, a read error is likely. The chain carries TRBV5-6 and TRBJ1-1; 7 bases line up with TRBD1. This CDR3 is 16 amino acids long. Germline loops: CDR1 SGHDT, CDR2 YYEEEE. CDR3 in DNA: TGTGCTAGCAGCTTGGCCTCCGGGACAGCGAATACTGAAGCTTTCCTT. Protein product: CASSLASGTANTEAFL.

Note on this clonotype: The conserved closing phenylalanine or tryptophan is absent in this CDR3, likely reflecting a read error. The rearrangement links TRBV29-1 to TRBJ2-1, with D perhaps matching TRBD2 (5 bases). This CDR3 is built from 15 residues. Germline V gene data show CDR1 as SQVTM and CDR2 as ANQGSEA. For the CDR3, the DNA is TGCAGTGTTGAATTAGAGGGCAATCCCTACAATGAGCAGTTCCTC. It yields the protein CSVELEGNPYNEQFL.

This clonotype was counted a single time. The junction and the germline gene differ at one end; a read error may be behind it. V and J are TRBV29-1 and TRBJ2-3, with D possibly TRBD1 on 6 matching bases. The CDR3 is 16 amino acids. Germline V gene sequence: CDR1 SQVTM, CDR2 ANQGSEA. Here the CDR3 DNA reads TGCAGCATTGAAGATCGGTACAGGGTTCCTTTTGATACGCAGTATTTT. Translating gives CSIEDRYRVPFDTQYF.

This clonotype showed up many times. The chain couples TRBV6-2 or TRBV6-3 to TRBJ2-7; possibly TRBD2 for D (6 bases). The germline CDR1 and CDR2 sequences are MNHEY and SVGEGT. With 7 bases removed from V and 0 bases from J, the gap between germline ends came to 13 bases. The CDR3 is made up of 14 amino acids. The CDR3 here is CASTEAGNSYEQYF. The CDR3 region has the DNA TGTGCCAGCACCGAGGCGGGGAACTCCTACGAGCAGTACTTC.

Details on this clonotype: Being one base from a much bigger clone, this may be a read error. The V call is TRBV30, the J call TRBJ1-1; D is uncertain. The germline V gene has CDR1 GTSNPN and CDR2 SVGIG (reference sequence). The CDR3 is made up of 14 amino acids. The CDR3 DNA reads TGTGACTGGTCCACCCCGGCTCTGAACACTGAAGCTTTCTTT. This sequence encodes CDWSTPALNTEAFF. Full variable domain (remainder filled in from reference TRBV30 and TRBJ1-1): SQTIHQWPATLVQPVGSPLSLECTVEGTSNPNLYWYRQAAGRGLQLLFYSVGIGQISSEVPQNLSASRPQDRQFILSSKKLLLSDSGFYLCDWSTPALNTEAFFGQGTRLTVV.

The sample holds many counts of this clonotype. The junction differs from germline at one of its ends, possibly a read error. V is TRBV10-3 and J is TRBJ2-1; 13 positions agree with TRBD2. Per the germline V gene, CDR1 is ENHRY and CDR2 is SYGVKD. The CDR3 consists of 15 residues. Here the CDR3 reads CAISESGTSGVRALF. CDR3 nucleotides: TGTGCCATCAGTGAGTCCGGGACTAGCGGGGTGCGTGCGCTCTTC.

A remark on this clonotype: The junction does not match germline at one end; this may be a read error. The chain employs TRBV4-1 and TRBJ1-2; 9 bases are shared with TRBD1. The germline V gene has CDR1 MGHRA and CDR2 YSYEKL. The CDR3 totals 15 residues. CDR3 sequence reads: CVSSPGEQGAGGYTF. Written as DNA, the CDR3 is TGCGTCAGCAGCCCAGGAGAACAGGGGGCGGGTGGCTACACCTTC.

Remarks on this clonotype: Since a much larger clone is just one base distant, this may be a read error. The CDR3 DNA reads TGTGCCAGCCGCTTGTGGCAGGCGAACACTGAAGCTTTCTTT. Translating it yields CASRLWQANTEAFF. The rearrangement links TRBV5-8 to TRBJ1-1; D remains ambiguous. CDR1 SGHTS and CDR2 YDEGEE come from the germline V gene. The CDR3 length is 14 residues.